The 7 T cell receptor beta chains below come from one sample, sequenced in a study of shared clonotypes between healthy human individuals. Using immunoSEQ multiplex PCR, the repertoire was profiled, and TCRdb retains in-frame clones only, with some absent. The sample contains 600,000 to 700,000 clones, around 73% of which appear only once. The sample consisted of memory CD4+ T cells sorted from blood. Subset defined: CD45RA-negative fraction. These receptors were collected from a woman aged 25-40 years in good health.

The CDR3 here is CASGLAGYNEQFF. CDR3 sequence (DNA): TGTGCCAGCGGACTAGCGGGCTACAATGAGCAGTTCTTC. The chain combines TRBV25-1 with TRBJ2-1; 11 nucleotides line up with TRBD2. This CDR3 has 13 residues. J gave up 3 bases and V 8 bases, and 0 bases lay outside the gene matches. Looked up from germline, CDR1 is MGHDK and CDR2 is SYGVNS.

The genes are TRBV9 and TRBJ2-3; TRBD2 matches at 9 bases. J gave up 8 bases and V 3 bases, and 4 bases lay outside the gene matches. The germline CDR1 and CDR2 sequences are SGDLS and YYNGEE. There are 13 residues in the CDR3. The CDR3 reads CASSDLSGSTQYF. CDR3 DNA: TGTGCCAGCAGCGACCTTAGCGGGAGTACGCAGTATTTT.

The chain links TRBV10-1 to TRBJ2-7; 7 positions match TRBD1. The CDR3 is made up of 14 amino acids. The trim removed 3 bases at V and 1 base at J, leaving 3 bases unmatched. CDR1 is WNHNN, CDR2 SYGVQD, per germline (reference sequence). DNA of the CDR3: TGCGCCAGCAGTGACCGGACAGGTTCCTACGAGCAGTACTTC. It translates to CASSDRTGSYEQYF.

The gene calls are TRBV27 and TRBJ1-3, with 7 positions matching TRBD1. The germline V gene has CDR1 MNHEY and CDR2 SMNVEV (reference sequence). V lost 5 bases and J lost 4; bases outside the gene matches: 5. CDR3 size: 14 residues. CDR3 region: CASSKTGRGNTIYF. The CDR3 DNA reads TGTGCCAGCAGTAAGACAGGGCGAGGAAACACCATATATTTT.

The J gene is TRBJ2-7, the V gene TRBV11-1; the D gene is possibly TRBD1 (6 bases). Germline V CDR1 and CDR2: SGHAT, FQDESV (reference sequence). The CDR3 is 15 amino acids. Trimming pared 1 base from V and 4 bases from J, leaving 14 bases between. CDR3: CASSLDSDRPYEQYF. DNA of the CDR3: TGTGCCAGCAGCTTAGACTCGGACAGACCTTACGAGCAGTACTTC.

This chain connects TRBV7-9 to TRBJ2-3, with 9 positions matching TRBD2. This CDR3 has 18 residues. Germline loops: CDR1 SEHNR, CDR2 FQNEAQ (reference sequence). Unmatched junction bases numbered 8, after V lost 1 base and J lost 0 bases. In DNA form, the CDR3 reads TGTGCCAGCAGCTTAGTTTGGGCTAGCGGGACAAGCACAGATACGCAGTATTTT. Translating it yields CASSLVWASGTSTDTQYF.

V usage is TRBV5-1 and J usage is TRBJ1-1, with D possibly TRBD1 on 5 matching bases. The CDR3 length is 15 residues. Trimming stripped 5 bases from V and 4 bases from J, with 18 bases between. Germline-derived CDR1 and CDR2 are SGHRS and YFSETQ. CDR3 protein: CASSLAAGVSTEAFF. The CDR3, as DNA: TGCGCCAGCAGTCTGGCGGCGGGGGTGAGCACTGAAGCTTTCTTT.